This TCR beta chain derives from a study of cytomegalovirus exposure and HLA in healthy donors. Study at large: From donors who were HLA-typed, an early data release held 75 million to 85 million unique TCRs.

Primers included in the PCR were 60 Vbeta and 13 Jbeta primers. Sequenced by immunoSEQ multiplex PCR; TCRdb stores in-frame clones only, minus some. This table holds over 75,000 clones, approximately 78% found once. Per the germline V gene, CDR1 is MNHNS and CDR2 is SASEGT. The CDR3 length is 13 residues. Trimming at V came to 1 base and at J to 11 bases, leaving 5 bases not matched to a gene. The TCR was taken from a woman aged 55 to 70 in good health and CMV-seronegative. Sequencing used PBMCs. The chain employs TRBV6-1 and TRBJ2-7, with 10 bases aligning to TRBD1. In DNA form, the CDR3 reads TGTGCCAGCAGTGAAGATATAGGGACAGGGGAGTACTTC. The encoded protein is CASSEDIGTGEYF.